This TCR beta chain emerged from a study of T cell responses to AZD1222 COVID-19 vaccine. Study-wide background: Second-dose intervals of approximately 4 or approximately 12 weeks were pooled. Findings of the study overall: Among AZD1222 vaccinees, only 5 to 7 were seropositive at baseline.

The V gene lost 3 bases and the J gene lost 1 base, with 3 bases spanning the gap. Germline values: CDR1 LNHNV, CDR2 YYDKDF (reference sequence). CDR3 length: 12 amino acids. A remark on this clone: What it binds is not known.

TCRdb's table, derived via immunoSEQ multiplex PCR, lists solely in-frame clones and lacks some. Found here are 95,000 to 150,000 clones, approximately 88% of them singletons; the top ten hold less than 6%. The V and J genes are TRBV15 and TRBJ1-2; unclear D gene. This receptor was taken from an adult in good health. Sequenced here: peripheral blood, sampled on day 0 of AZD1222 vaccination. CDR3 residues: CATSRDNYGYTF. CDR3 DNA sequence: TGTGCCACCAGCAGGGATAACTATGGCTACACCTTC. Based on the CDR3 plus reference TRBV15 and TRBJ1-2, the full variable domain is DAMVIQNPRYQVTQFGKPVTLSCSQTLNHNVMYWYQQKSSQAPKLLFHYYDKDFNNEADTPDNFQSRRPNTSFCFLDIRSPGLGDTAMYLCATSRDNYGYTFGSGTRLTVV.